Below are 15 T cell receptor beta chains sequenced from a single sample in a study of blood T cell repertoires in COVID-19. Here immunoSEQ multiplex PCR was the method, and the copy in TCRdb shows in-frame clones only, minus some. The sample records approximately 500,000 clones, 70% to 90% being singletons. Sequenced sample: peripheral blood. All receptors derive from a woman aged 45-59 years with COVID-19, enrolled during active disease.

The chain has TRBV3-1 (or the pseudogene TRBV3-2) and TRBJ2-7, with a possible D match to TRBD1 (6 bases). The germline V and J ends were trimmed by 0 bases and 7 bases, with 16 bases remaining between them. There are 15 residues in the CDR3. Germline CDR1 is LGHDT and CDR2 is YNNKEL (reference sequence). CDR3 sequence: CASSQDVGHPLEQYF. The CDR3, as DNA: TGTGCCAGCAGCCAAGATGTGGGACACCCCCTAGAGCAGTACTTC.

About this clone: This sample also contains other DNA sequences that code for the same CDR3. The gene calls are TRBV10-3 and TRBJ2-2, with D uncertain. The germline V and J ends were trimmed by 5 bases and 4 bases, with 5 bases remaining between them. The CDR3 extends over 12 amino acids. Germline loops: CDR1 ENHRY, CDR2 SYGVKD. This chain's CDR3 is CAISSGTGELFF. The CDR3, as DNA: TGTGCCATCAGTTCAGGCACCGGGGAGCTGTTTTTT.

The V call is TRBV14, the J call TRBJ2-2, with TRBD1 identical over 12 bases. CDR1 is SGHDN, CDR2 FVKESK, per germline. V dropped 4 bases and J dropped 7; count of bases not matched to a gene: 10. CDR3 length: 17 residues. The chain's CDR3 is CASSPVGGTGGIGELFF. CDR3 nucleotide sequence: TGTGCCAGCAGCCCCGTAGGGGGGACAGGGGGCATCGGGGAGCTGTTTTTT.

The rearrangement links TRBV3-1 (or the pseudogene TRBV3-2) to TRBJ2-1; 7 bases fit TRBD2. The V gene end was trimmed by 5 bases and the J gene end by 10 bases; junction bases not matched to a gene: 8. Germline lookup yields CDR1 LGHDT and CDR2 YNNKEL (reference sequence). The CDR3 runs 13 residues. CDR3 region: CASSYGLDSEQFF. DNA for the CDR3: TGTGCCAGCAGCTATGGACTAGATTCGGAGCAGTTCTTC.

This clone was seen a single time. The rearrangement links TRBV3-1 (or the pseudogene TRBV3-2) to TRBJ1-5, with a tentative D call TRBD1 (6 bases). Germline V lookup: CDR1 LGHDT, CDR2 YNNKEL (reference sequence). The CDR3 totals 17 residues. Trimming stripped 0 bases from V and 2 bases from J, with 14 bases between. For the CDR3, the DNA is TGTGCCAGCAGCCAAGATCTCGCAGGGGCGGGCAATCAGCCCCAGCATTTT. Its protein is CASSQDLAGAGNQPQHF.

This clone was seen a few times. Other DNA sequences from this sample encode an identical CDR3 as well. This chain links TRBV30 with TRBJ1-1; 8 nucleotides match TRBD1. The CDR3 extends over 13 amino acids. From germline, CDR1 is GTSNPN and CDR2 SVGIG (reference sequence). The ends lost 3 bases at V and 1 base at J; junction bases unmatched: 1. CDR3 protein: CAWSGQGNTEAFF. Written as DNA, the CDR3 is TGTGCCTGGAGCGGACAGGGGAACACTGAAGCTTTCTTT.

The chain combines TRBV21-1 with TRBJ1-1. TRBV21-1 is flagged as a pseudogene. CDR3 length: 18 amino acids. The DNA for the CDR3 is TGTGCCAGCAGCAATTCCCCGACTCCTACGGGAATGAACACTGAAGCTTTCTTT. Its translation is CASSNSPTPTGMNTEAFF.

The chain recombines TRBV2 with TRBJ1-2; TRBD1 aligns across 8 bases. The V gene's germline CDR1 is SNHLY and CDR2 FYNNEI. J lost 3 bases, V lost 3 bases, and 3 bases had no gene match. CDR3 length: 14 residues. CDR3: CASSEETGDYGYTF. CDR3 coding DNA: TGTGCCAGCAGTGAGGAGACAGGGGACTATGGCTACACCTTC.

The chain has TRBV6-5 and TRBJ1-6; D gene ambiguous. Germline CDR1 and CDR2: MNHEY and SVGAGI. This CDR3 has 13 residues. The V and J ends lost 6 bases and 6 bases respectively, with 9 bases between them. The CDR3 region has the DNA TGTGCCAGCAGCTTGGGGAGTAATTCACCCCTCCACTTT. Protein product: CASSLGSNSPLHF.

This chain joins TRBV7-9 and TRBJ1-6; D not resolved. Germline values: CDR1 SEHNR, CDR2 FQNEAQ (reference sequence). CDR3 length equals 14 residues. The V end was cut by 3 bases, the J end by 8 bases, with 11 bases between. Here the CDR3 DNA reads TGTGCCAGCAGCTTTAGTACCCGAGATTCACCCCTCCACTTT. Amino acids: CASSFSTRDSPLHF.

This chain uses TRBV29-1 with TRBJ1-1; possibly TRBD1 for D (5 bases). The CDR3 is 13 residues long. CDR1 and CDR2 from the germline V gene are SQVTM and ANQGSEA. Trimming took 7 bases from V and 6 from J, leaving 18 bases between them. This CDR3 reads CSAGNYQGAEAFF. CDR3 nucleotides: TGCAGCGCTGGGAACTATCAAGGGGCTGAAGCTTTCTTT.

CDR3 DNA sequence: TGTGCCAGCAGCCAAGATTGGGGTACAGGGATGAACACTGAAGCTTTCTTT. Residues: CASSQDWGTGMNTEAFF. V usage is TRBV3-1 (or the pseudogene TRBV3-2) and J usage is TRBJ1-1; maybe TRBD1 (6 bases). Germline-derived CDR1 and CDR2 are LGHDT and YNNKEL (reference sequence). CDR3 length: 17 residues. V shed 0 bases and J shed 0 bases, with 14 bases lying between them.

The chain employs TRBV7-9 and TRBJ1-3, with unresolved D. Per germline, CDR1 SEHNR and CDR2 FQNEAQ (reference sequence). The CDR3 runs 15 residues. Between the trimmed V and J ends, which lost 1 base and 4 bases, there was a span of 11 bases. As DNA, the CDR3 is TGTGCCAGCAGCTTAGAAGGGTGGAGGGGAAACACCATATATTTT. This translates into CASSLEGWRGNTIYF.

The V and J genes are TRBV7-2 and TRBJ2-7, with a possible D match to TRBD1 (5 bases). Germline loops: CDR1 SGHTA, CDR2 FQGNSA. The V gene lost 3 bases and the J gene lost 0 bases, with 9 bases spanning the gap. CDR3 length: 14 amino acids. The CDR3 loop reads CASSLNRPSYEQYF. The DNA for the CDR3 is TGTGCCAGCAGCTTGAACAGGCCCTCCTACGAGCAGTACTTC.

This CDR3 is CASSPRVGTEAFF. The CDR3 DNA sequence: TGTGCCAGCAGTCCGCGGGTGGGCACTGAAGCTTTCTTT. The V gene is TRBV27, the J gene TRBJ1-1; D unresolved. The CDR3 is 13 residues long. V lost 5 bases to trimming and J lost 4 bases, with 11 bases between them. Germline V gene lookup returns CDR1 MNHEY and CDR2 SMNVEV (reference sequence).